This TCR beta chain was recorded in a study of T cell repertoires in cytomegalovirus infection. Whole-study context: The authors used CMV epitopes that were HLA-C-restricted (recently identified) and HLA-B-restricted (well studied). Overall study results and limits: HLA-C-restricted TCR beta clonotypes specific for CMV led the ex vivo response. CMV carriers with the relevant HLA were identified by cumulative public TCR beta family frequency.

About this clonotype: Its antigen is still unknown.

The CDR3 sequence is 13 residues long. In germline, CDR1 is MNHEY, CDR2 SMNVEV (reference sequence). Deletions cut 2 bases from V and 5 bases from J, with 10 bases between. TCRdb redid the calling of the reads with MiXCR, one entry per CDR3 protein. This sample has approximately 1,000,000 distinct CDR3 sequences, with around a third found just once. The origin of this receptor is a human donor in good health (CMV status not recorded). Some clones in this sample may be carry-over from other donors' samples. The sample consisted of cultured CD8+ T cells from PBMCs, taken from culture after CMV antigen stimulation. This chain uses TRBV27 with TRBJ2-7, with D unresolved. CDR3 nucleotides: TGTGCCAGCAGTTTAGGACCGGAGCACGAGCAGTACGTC. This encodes CASSLGPEHEQYV.